These T cell receptor beta chains were read from a single sample in a study of radiation and T cells in renal cell carcinoma. TCRdb's table, derived via immunoSEQ multiplex PCR, lists solely in-frame clones and lacks some. Altogether tens of thousands of clones are present, roughly three quarters being singletons, with the ten largest covering 6% to 8%. The sample here was blood, taken from a patient whose treatment included radiotherapy and nephrectomy. The receptors here all came from a man in his sixties with renal cell carcinoma. The CDR3 runs from the conserved cysteine through the conserved F or W. Each record gives: V gene, clone size, D gene, J gene, CDR3 DNA, CDR3 protein. D genes are given only for firm matches. Size is stated for part of the rows, as once, few or many counts, or as a class when the clone is expanded.

>TRBV6-6|few|.|TRBJ2-5
TGTGCCAGCAGCAGGGAGACTAACCAAGAGACCCAGTACTTC
CASSRETNQETQYF
>TRBV5-1|few|TRBD2|TRBJ2-1
TGCGCCAGCAGCTTGGGGTCTAGCGGCTACAATGAGCAGTTCTTC
CASSLGSSGYNEQFF
>TRBV10-3|.|.|TRBJ2-3
TGTGCCATCAGTGAGTCGGGGGGAGATACGCAGTATTTT
CAISESGGDTQYF
>TRBV6-1|.|.|TRBJ1-5
TGTGCCAGCAGTGTTCCTTGGAACACGGCTCAGCCCCAGCATTTT
CASSVPWNTAQPQHF
>TRBV30|.|.|TRBJ1-5
TGTGCCTGGAGTGTACAGTTTGGTCAGCCCCAGCATTTT
CAWSVQFGQPQHF
>TRBV9|.|TRBD1|TRBJ2-5
TGTGCCAGCAGCGTAGGACCGGGACAGCAAGAGACCCAGTACTTC
CASSVGPGQQETQYF
>TRBV18|once|.|TRBJ1-3
TGTGCCAGCTCACGACCTCCAGGATCTGGAAACACCATATATTTT
CASSRPPGSGNTIYF
>TRBV27|.|.|TRBJ2-2
TGTGCCAGCAGTTTTGGGAACACCGGGGAGCTGTTTTTT
CASSFGNTGELFF
>TRBV6-5|.|.|TRBJ2-7
TGTGCCAGCAGTTCCACAGGGGGGGATGACGAGCAGTACTTC
CASSSTGGDDEQYF
>TRBV12-5|.|.|TRBJ2-1
TGTGCTAGTGGTTTGGGGGTATGGGATGAGCAGTTCTTC
CASGLGVWDEQFF
>TRBV19|.|.|TRBJ1-4
TGTGCCAGTAGTCTAAAGGGGATCAGTAATGAAAAACTGTTTTTT
CASSLKGISNEKLFF
>TRBV19|.|TRBD1|TRBJ2-7
TGTGCCAGTAGCCCCCGTGCAGGGGGCTCCTACGAGCAGTACTTC
CASSPRAGGSYEQYF
>TRBV11-3|.|.|TRBJ1-1
TGTGCAAGCCTCTCGGACACTGAAGCTTTCTTT
CASLSDTEAFF
>TRBV10-3|.|.|TRBJ2-1
TGTGCCATCAGTGAGCCTATGGTTGGCTACAGCTCCTACAATGAGCAGTTCTTC
CAISEPMVGYSSYNEQFF
>TRBV9|.|.|TRBJ1-3
TGTGCCAGCAGCGCTGACATCCTCGGAAACACCATATATTTT
CASSADILGNTIYF
>TRBV7-2|.|.|TRBJ1-1
TGTGCCAGCAGCCGACACCAGAACACTGAAGCTTTCTTT
CASSRHQNTEAFF
>TRBV10-1|.|.|TRBJ1-1
TGCGCCACAAAGAAGGAAAGGGGCACTGAAGCTTTCTTT
CATKKERGTEAFF
>TRBV6-1|few|.|TRBJ2-6
TGTGCCAGCAGGGAAACAGGGATAGGGGCCAACGTCCTGACTTTC
CASRETGIGANVLTF
>TRBV10-3|.|TRBD1|TRBJ1-2
TGTGCCATCAGTGAGGCCCGACAGGGGGCTTATGGCTACACCTTC
CAISEARQGAYGYTF
>TRBV10-3|.|.|TRBJ2-5
TGTGCCATCAGCGGCGGGGTCCAAGAGACCCAGTACTTC
CAISGGVQETQYF
>TRBV10-3|.|TRBD2|TRBJ2-2
TGTGCCAACTTAAGGGAGGGCACCGGGGAGCTGTTTTTT
CANLREGTGELFF
>TRBV30|.|.|TRBJ1-4
TGTGCCTGTCAAAACGGGGGTCTTAATGAAAAACTGTTTTTT
CACQNGGLNEKLFF
>TRBV11-3|.|.|TRBJ1-2
TGTGCCAGCAGCGATCAACAGGGTTATGGCTACACCTTC
CASSDQQGYGYTF
>TRBV5-6|.|.|TRBJ2-7
TGTGCCAGCAGGCCGACCGGGAGCTCCTACGAGCAGTACTTC
CASRPTGSSYEQYF
>TRBV6-1|few|TRBD1|TRBJ2-5
TGTGCCAGCAGTGACCGGGACAGGGTCCCGTACCAAGAGACCCAGTACTTC
CASSDRDRVPYQETQYF
>TRBV7-2|once|.|TRBJ2-1
TGTGCCAGCAGCTTACGCCCCCATGGTCTTAATGAGCAGTTCTTC
CASSLRPHGLNEQFF
>TRBV15|.|.|TRBJ1-3
TGTGCCACCAGCAGCTCCACTTCCGGAGGAAACACCATATATTTT
CATSSSTSGGNTIYF
>TRBV5-1|.|.|TRBJ2-2
TGCGCCAGCAGCTTCTGGGGATCCGGGGAGCTGTTTTTT
CASSFWGSGELFF
>TRBV6-4|few|.|TRBJ1-1
TGTGCCAGCAGTGACACCCGGGACACTGAAGCTTTCTTT
CASSDTRDTEAFF
>TRBV10-3|.|TRBD2|TRBJ2-3
TGTGCCATCAGACTAGCGGGGGGGCTTCAGGATACGCAGTATTTT
CAIRLAGGLQDTQYF
>TRBV6-5|.|.|TRBJ1-3
TGTGCCACGGGCCGGGAGTTCGCTGGAAACACCATATATTTT
CATGREFAGNTIYF
>TRBV7-7|once|.|TRBJ2-1
TGTGCCAGCAGCTTAGGGGGAGTGAATGAGCAGTTCTTC
CASSLGGVNEQFF
>TRBV27|.|TRBD1|TRBJ1-6
TGTGCCAGCAGTTTACTGGACAGGGGTTCACCCCTCCACTTT
CASSLLDRGSPLHF
>TRBV30|.|.|TRBJ1-1
TGTGCCTGGAGTGTCGGGGGGTGGGCTTTCTTT
CAWSVGGWAFF
>TRBV5-4|.|TRBD2|TRBJ2-3
TGTGCCAGCAGCTCGGGGGGCAGCGGGGGATCAGATACGCAGTATTTT
CASSSGGSGGSDTQYF
>TRBV6-1|.|.|TRBJ2-7
TGTGCCAGCAGTGAAGCGCGATTGGGCTACGAGCAGTACTTC
CASSEARLGYEQYF
>TRBV6-1|.|TRBD2|TRBJ2-2
TGTGCCAGCAGTGGGCTAGCGGGAGCCGGGGAGCTGTTTTTT
CASSGLAGAGELFF
>TRBV9|.|.|TRBJ2-2
TGTGCCAGCAGCGTAGAGCAGGCCAACACCGGGGAGCTGTTTTTT
CASSVEQANTGELFF